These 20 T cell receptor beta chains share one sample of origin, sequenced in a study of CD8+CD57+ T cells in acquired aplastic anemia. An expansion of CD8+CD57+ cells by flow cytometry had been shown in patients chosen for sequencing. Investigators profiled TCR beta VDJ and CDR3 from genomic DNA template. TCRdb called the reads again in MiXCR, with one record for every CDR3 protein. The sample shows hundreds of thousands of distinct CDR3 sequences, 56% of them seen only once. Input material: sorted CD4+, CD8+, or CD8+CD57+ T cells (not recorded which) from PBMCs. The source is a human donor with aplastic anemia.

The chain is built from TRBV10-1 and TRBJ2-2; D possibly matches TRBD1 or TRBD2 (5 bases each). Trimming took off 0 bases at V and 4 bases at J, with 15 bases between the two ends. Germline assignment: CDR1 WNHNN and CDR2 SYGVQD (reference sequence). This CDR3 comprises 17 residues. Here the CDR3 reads CASSESTRGDLTGELFF. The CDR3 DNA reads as TGCGCCAGCAGTGAGTCAACAAGAGGGGATCTCACCGGGGAGCTGTTTTTT.

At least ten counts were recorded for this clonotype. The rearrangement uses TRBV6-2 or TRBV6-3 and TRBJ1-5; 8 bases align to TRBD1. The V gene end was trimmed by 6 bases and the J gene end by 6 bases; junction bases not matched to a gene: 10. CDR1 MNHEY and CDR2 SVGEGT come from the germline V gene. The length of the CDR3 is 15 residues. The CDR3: CASSTQAGGGQPQHF. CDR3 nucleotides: TGTGCCAGCAGCACACAAGCAGGGGGCGGTCAGCCCCAGCATTTT.

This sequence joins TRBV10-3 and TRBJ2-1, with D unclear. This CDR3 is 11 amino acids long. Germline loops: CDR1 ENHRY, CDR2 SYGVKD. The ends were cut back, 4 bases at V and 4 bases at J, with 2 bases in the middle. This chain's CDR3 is CAISVYNEQFF. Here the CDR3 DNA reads TGTGCCATCAGTGTTTACAATGAGCAGTTCTTC.

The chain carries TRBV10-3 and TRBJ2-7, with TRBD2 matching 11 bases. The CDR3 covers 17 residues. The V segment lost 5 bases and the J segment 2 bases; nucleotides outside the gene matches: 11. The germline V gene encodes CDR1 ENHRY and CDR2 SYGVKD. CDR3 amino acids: CAISRDAGLADPYEQYF. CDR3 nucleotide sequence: TGTGCCATCAGTCGTGATGCGGGACTAGCGGATCCCTACGAGCAGTACTTC.

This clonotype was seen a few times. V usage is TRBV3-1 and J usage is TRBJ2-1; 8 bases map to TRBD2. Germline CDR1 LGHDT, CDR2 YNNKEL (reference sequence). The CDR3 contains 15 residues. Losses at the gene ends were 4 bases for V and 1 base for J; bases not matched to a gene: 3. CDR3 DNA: TGTGCCAGCAGCCGCGGCGGGGGGTCCTACAATGAGCAGTTCTTC. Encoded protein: CASSRGGGSYNEQFF.

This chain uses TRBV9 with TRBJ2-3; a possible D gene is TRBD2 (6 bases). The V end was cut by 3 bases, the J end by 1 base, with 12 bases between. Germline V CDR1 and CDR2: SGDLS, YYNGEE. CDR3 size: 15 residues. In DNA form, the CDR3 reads TGTGCCAGCAGCGAGGCAGCGGGCCGCACAGATACGCAGTATTTT. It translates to CASSEAAGRTDTQYF.

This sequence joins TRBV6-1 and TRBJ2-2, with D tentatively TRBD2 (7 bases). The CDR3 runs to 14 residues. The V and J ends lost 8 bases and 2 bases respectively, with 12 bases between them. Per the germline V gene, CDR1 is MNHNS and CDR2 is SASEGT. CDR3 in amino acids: CASEGGGNTGELFF. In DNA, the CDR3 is TGTGCCAGCGAGGGGGGGGGTAACACCGGGGAGCTGTTTTTT.

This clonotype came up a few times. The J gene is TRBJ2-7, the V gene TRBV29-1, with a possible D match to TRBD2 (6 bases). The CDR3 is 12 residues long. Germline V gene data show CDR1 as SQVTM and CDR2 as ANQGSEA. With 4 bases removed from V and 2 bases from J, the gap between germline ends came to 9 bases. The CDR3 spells CSVGGGPYEQYF. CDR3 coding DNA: TGCAGCGTTGGGGGAGGACCCTACGAGCAGTACTTC.

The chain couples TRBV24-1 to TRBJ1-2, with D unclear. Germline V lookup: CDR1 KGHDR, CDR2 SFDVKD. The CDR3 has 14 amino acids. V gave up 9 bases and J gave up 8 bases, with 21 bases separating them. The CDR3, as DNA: TGTGCCACCGCAGGTAGGTGGCCTCCCGAAGGCTACACCTTC. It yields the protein CATAGRWPPEGYTF.

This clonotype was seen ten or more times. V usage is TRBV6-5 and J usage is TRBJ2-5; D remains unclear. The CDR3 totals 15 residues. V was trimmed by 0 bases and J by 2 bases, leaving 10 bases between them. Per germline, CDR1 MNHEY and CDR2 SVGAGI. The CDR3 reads CASSYSTPVQETQYF. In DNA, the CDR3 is TGTGCCAGCAGTTACTCGACCCCGGTACAAGAGACCCAGTACTTC.

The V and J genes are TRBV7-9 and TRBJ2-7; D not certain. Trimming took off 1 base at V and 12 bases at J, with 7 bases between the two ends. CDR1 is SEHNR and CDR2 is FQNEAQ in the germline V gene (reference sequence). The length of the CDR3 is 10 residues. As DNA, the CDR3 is TGTGCCAGCAGCTTAGGGATTGCGTACTTC. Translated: CASSLGIAYF.

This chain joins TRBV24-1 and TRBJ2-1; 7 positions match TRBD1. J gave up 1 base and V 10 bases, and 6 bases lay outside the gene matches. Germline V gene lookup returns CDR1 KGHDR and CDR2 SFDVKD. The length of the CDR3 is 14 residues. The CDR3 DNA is TGTGCCACGGTGGACAGGCCTTCCTACAATGAGCAGTTCTTC. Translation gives CATVDRPSYNEQFF.

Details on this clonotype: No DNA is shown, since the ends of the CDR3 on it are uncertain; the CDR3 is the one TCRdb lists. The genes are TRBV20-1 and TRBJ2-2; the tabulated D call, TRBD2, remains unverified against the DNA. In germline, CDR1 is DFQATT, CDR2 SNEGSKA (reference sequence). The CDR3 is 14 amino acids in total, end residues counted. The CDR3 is CSAVAGGSTGELFF.

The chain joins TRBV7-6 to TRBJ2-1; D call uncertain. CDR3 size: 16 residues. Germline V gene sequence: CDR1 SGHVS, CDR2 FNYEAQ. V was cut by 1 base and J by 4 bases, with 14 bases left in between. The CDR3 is CASSLEDRRAYNEQFF. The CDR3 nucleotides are TGTGCCAGCAGCTTAGAAGACCGACGAGCTTACAATGAGCAGTTCTTC.

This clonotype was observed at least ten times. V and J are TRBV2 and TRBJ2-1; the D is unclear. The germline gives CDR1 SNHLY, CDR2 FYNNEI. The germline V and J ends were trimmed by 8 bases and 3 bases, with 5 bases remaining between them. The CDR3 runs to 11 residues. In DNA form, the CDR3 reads TGTGCCAGCCAACTCTACAATGAGCAGTTCTTC. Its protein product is CASQLYNEQFF.

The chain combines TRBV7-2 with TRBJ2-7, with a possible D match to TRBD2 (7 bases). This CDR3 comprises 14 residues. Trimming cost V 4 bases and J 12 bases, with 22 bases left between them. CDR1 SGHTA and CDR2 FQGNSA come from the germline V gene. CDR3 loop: CASSSPLAGAPWYF. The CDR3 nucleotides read TGTGCCAGCAGCTCCCCTTTGGCGGGGGCCCCCTGGTACTTC. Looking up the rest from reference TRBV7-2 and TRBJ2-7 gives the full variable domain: GAGVSQSPSNKVTEKGKDVELRCDPISGHTALYWYRQSLGQGLEFLIYFQGNSAPDKSGLPSDRFSAERTGGSVSTLTIQRTQQEDSAVYLCASSSPLAGAPWYFGPGTRLTVT.

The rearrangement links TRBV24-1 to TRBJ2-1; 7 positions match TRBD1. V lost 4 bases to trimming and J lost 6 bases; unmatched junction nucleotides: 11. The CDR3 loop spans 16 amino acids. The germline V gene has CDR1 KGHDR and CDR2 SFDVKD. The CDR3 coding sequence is TGTGCCACCAGTGAAACAAGGGGGCTTAGAGGCAATGAGCAGTTCTTC. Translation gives CATSETRGLRGNEQFF.

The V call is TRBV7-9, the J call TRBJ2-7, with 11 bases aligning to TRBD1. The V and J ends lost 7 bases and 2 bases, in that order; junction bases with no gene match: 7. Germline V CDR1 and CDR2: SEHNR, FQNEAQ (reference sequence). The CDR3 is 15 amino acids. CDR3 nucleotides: TGTGCCAGCATGACTCCGGACAGGGGGCCCTACGAGCAGTACTTC. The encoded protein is CASMTPDRGPYEQYF. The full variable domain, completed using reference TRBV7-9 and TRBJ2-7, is DTGVSQNPRHKITKRGQNVTFRCDPISEHNRLYWYRQTLGQGPEFLTYFQNEAQLEKSRLLSDRFSAERPKGSFSTLEIQRTEQGDSAMYLCASMTPDRGPYEQYFGPGTRLTVT.

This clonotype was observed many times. This CDR3 is CASSRTNYGYTF. CDR3 bases: TGTGCCAGCAGTCGGACTAACTATGGCTACACCTTC. This chain connects TRBV12-3 or TRBV12-4 to TRBJ1-2; D gene uncertain. V gave up 5 bases and J gave up 0 bases, with 4 bases separating them. The CDR3 length is 12 residues.

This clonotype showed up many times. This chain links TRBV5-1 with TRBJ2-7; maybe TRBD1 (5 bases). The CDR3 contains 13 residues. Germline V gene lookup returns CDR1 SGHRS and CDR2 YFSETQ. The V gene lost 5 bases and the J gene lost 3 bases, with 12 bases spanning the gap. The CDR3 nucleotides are TGCGCCAGCAGTGGACAAGGGAACTACGAGCAGTACTTC. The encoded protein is CASSGQGNYEQYF.